Below are 14 T cell receptor beta chains sequenced from a single sample in a study of PD-L1 blockade in urothelial cancer. The time point is: pretreatment peripheral blood. Assay used: immunoSEQ multiplex PCR; TCRdb lists only in-frame clones, some missing. The data show 100,000 to 150,000 clones, roughly 83% seen once. This sample comprised PBMCs, obtained around atezolizumab (anti-PD-L1) treatment. These TCRs come from a man aged 50 to 59 with urothelial cancer.

This clone was detected only a few times. V gene TRBV19 combines with J gene TRBJ2-2; D remains ambiguous. Germline CDR1 and CDR2: LNHDA and SQIVND (reference sequence). Between the trimmed V and J ends, which lost 3 bases and 5 bases, there was a span of 10 bases. CDR3 length equals 14 residues. This CDR3 reads CASSIQVLTGELFF. DNA of the CDR3: TGTGCCAGTAGTATCCAGGTGTTAACCGGGGAGCTGTTTTTT.

The chain couples TRBV7-8 to TRBJ1-4; a weak D match, TRBD1 (5 bases). Looked up from germline, CDR1 is SGHVS and CDR2 is FQNEAQ. This CDR3 region has 14 residues. The V and J ends lost 2 bases and 7 bases respectively, with 11 bases between them. The CDR3 region is CASSLFGGGEKLFF. The CDR3 DNA sequence: TGTGCCAGCAGCTTATTTGGGGGAGGTGAAAAACTGTTTTTT.

Note on this clone: An end of the junction does not agree with germline; a read error may underlie this. The gene calls are TRBV7-3 and TRBJ1-2, with D perhaps TRBD1 (5 bases). The CDR3 totals 12 residues. Germline CDR1 reads SGHTA; CDR2 reads FQGTGA. In DNA form, the CDR3 reads TGTGCCAGCAGCTTAGGGCAGGGTCGCTTCTTCTTC. Translation: CASSLGQGRFFF.

The chain links TRBV2 to TRBJ1-1; 7 bases are a match to TRBD1. CDR3 length equals 14 residues. Looked up from germline, CDR1 is SNHLY and CDR2 is FYNNEI. Unmatched junction bases numbered 10, after V lost 5 bases and J lost 7 bases. CDR3 sequence reads: CASSSRGGGFEAFF. The CDR3, as DNA: TGTGCCAGCAGTTCGAGAGGGGGCGGATTTGAAGCTTTCTTT. The full variable domain, rest sourced from reference TRBV2 and TRBJ1-1, is EPEVTQTPSHQVTQMGQEVILRCVPISNHLYFYWYRQILGQKVEFLVSFYNNEISEKSEIFDDQFSVERPDGSNFTLKIRSTKLEDSAMYFCASSSRGGGFEAFFGQGTRLTVV.

J is TRBJ2-7 and V is TRBV29-1, with TRBD2 matching over 7 bases. The length of the CDR3 is 13 residues. The V segment lost 6 bases and the J segment 3 bases; nucleotides outside the gene matches: 8. Germline values: CDR1 SQVTM, CDR2 ANQGSEA. The CDR3 DNA reads as TGCAGCGTGGGAGGGTCCTCACGCTACGAGCAGTACTTC. Translated, it gives CSVGGSSRYEQYF.

This chain joins TRBV5-4 and TRBJ2-1; TRBD1 matches at 11 bases. The CDR3 runs 17 residues. CDR1 SGHNT and CDR2 YYREEE come from the germline V gene (reference sequence). V was clipped by 4 bases and J by 5 bases; unmatched bases: 11. The CDR3 DNA sequence: TGTGCCAGCAGCCCCTACTCCGGGACAGGGGGACACAATGAGCAGTTCTTC. It yields the protein CASSPYSGTGGHNEQFF.

The chain carries TRBV19 and TRBJ2-7; tentatively, D is TRBD1 (5 bases). V lost 4 bases, J lost 3 bases, and 10 bases lay in between. The CDR3 sequence is 13 residues long. Germline loops: CDR1 LNHDA, CDR2 SQIVND (reference sequence). This CDR3 reads CASSRQLLYEQYF. The CDR3 DNA reads TGTGCCAGTAGTAGACAGCTTCTCTACGAGCAGTACTTC. Full variable domain (rest looked up from reference TRBV19 and TRBJ2-7): DGGITQSPKYLFRKEGQNVTLSCEQNLNHDAMYWYRQDPGQGLRLIYYSQIVNDFQKGDIAEGYSVSREKKESFPLTVTSAQKNPTAFYLCASSRQLLYEQYFGPGTRLTVT.

The chain is built from TRBV5-5 and TRBJ2-1, with 8 bases lining up with TRBD1. The V gene's germline CDR1 is SGHKS and CDR2 YYEKEE (reference sequence). The CDR3 extends over 15 amino acids. Trimming cost V 4 bases and J 3 bases; bases outside gene matches: 6. CDR3 bases: TGTGCCAGCAGCCTTCACAGGGGGGTCTACAATGAGCAGTTCTTC. It translates to CASSLHRGVYNEQFF.

The chain links TRBV4-1 to TRBJ2-7; TRBD2 aligns across 12 bases. CDR1 is MGHRA, CDR2 YSYEKL, per germline. This CDR3 is 14 amino acids long. V shed 5 bases, J shed 3 bases, and the junction held 2 bases outside the gene matches. This CDR3 is CASSTLAGGYEQYF. The CDR3 DNA is TGCGCCAGCAGCACACTAGCGGGAGGCTACGAGCAGTACTTC.

For the CDR3, the DNA is TGCGCCAGCAGCCGACGCCAGGAGGGCAGCGAGCAGTACTTC. This translates into CASSRRQEGSEQYF. The chain couples TRBV5-1 to TRBJ2-7, with D perhaps TRBD2 (6 bases). Germline lookup yields CDR1 SGHRS and CDR2 YFSETQ. This CDR3 has 14 amino acids. V gave up 4 bases and J gave up 6 bases, with 17 bases separating them.

The sample holds one count of this clone. The chain combines TRBV18 with TRBJ1-2; D might be TRBD1 (6 bases). The germline V gene encodes CDR1 KGHSH and CDR2 LQKENI. V lost 2 bases and J lost 3, with 13 bases in between. The CDR3 runs to 15 residues. The CDR3 nucleotides read TGTGCCAGCTCACCAGTCGGCAGGGGAGACTATGGCTACACCTTC. Protein: CASSPVGRGDYGYTF.

The rearrangement links TRBV30 to TRBJ2-6; D not resolved. V was shortened by 0 bases and J by 3 bases, with 9 bases between the two germline ends. The CDR3 runs 15 residues. Germline CDR1 GTSNPN, CDR2 SVGIG (reference sequence). The CDR3 spells CAWSVRRSGANVLTF. The CDR3 nucleotides are TGTGCCTGGAGTGTACGGAGAAGTGGGGCCAACGTCCTGACTTTC. Looking up the rest from reference TRBV30 and TRBJ2-6 gives the full variable domain: SQTIHQWPATLVQPVGSPLSLECTVEGTSNPNLYWYRQAAGRGLQLLFYSVGIGQISSEVPQNLSASRPQDRQFILSSKKLLLSDSGFYLCAWSVRRSGANVLTFGAGSRLTVL.

This chain uses TRBV2 with TRBJ2-7; no firm D call. V was trimmed by 10 bases and J by 3 bases, leaving 13 bases between them. Germline V gene sequence: CDR1 SNHLY, CDR2 FYNNEI. The CDR3 runs 12 residues. CDR3 region: CATRSMNYEQYF. The CDR3 bases are TGTGCCACGCGGAGTATGAACTACGAGCAGTACTTC.

A few counts support this clone. The V and J genes are TRBV28 and TRBJ2-1, with D perhaps TRBD2 (5 bases). The V end lost 2 bases, the J end lost 0 bases, and 14 bases lay between the germline ends. Germline V gene lookup returns CDR1 MDHEN and CDR2 SYDVKM. The CDR3 sequence is 17 residues long. CDR3 in amino acids: CASSLGLARSSYNEQFF. The CDR3 DNA follows: TGTGCCAGCAGTTTAGGCCTAGCACGGAGCTCCTACAATGAGCAGTTCTTC.